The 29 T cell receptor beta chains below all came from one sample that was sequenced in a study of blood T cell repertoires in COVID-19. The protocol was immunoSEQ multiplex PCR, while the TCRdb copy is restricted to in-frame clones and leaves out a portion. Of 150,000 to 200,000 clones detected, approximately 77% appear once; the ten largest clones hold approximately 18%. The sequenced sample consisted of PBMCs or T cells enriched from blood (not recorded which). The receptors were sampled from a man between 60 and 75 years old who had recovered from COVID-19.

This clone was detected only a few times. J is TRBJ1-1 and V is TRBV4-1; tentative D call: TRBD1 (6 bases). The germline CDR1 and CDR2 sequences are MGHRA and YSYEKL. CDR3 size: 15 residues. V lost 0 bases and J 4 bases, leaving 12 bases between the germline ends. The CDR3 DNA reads TGCGCCAGCAGCCAAGATTTGCAGGGGCGCACTGAAGCTTTCTTT. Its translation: CASSQDLQGRTEAFF.

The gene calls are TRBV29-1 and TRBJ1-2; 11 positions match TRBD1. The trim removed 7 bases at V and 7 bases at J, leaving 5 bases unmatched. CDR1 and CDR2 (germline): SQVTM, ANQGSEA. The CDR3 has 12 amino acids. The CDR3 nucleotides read TGCAGCGCCGGGGACAGGGGGGCTGGCTACACCTTC. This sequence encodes CSAGDRGAGYTF.

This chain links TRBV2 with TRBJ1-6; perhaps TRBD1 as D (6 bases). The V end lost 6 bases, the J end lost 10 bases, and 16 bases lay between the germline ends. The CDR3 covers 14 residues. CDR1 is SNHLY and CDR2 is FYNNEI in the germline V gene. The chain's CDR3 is CASRLQGVGSPLHF. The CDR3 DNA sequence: TGTGCCAGCAGGTTACAGGGAGTAGGCTCACCCCTCCACTTT.

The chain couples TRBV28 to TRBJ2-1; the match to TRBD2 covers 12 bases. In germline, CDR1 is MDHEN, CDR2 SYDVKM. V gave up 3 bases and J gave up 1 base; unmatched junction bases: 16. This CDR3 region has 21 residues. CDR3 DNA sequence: TGTGCCAGCAGTTTTTTTATATCCGCTAGCGGGAGGGCCCGTTCCTACAATGAGCAGTTCTTC. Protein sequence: CASSFFISASGRARSYNEQFF. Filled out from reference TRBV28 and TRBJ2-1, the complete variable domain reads DVKVTQSSRYLVKRTGEKVFLECVQDMDHENMFWYRQDPGLGLRLIYFSYDVKMKEKGDIPEGYSVSREKKERFSLILESASTNQTSMYLCASSFFISASGRARSYNEQFFGPGTRLTVL.

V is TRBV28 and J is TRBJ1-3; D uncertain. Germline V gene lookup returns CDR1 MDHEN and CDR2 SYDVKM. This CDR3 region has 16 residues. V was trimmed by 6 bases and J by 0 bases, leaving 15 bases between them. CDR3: CASSRNAGGSGNTIYF. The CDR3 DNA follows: TGTGCCAGCAGCCGGAACGCGGGTGGCTCTGGAAACACCATATATTTT.

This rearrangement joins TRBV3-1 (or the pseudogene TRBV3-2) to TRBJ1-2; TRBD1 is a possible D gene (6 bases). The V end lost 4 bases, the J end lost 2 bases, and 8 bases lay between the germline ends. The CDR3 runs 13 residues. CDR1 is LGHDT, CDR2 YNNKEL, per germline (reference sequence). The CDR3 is CASSPTGNYGYTF. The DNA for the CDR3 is TGTGCCAGCAGCCCGACAGGCAACTATGGCTACACCTTC.

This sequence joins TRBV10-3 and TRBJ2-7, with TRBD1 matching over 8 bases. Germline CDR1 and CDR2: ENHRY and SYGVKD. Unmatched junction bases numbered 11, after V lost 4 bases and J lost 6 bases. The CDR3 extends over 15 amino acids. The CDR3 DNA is TGTGCCATCAGTGGGGACAGGCCCCTTGCTCTCGAGCAGTACTTC. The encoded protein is CAISGDRPLALEQYF.

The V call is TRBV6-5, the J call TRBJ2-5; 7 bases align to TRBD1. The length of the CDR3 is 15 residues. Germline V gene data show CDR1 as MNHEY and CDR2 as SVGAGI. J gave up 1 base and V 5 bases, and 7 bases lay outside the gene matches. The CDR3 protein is CASSPPGTAQETQYF. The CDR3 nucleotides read TGTGCCAGCAGTCCGCCTGGGACAGCCCAAGAGACCCAGTACTTC.

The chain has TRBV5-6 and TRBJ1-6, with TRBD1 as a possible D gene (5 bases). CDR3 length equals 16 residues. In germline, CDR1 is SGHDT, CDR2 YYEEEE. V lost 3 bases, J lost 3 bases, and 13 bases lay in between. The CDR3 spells CASSSDPTGYNSPLHF. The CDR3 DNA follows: TGTGCCAGCAGCTCCGACCCAACAGGCTATAATTCACCCCTCCACTTT.

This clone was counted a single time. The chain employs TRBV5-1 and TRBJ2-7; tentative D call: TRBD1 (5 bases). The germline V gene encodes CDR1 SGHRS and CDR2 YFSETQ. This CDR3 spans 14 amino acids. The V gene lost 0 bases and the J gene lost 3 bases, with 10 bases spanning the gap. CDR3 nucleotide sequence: TGCGCCAGCAGCTTGGAAAGACAGTTCTACGAGCAGTACTTC. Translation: CASSLERQFYEQYF.

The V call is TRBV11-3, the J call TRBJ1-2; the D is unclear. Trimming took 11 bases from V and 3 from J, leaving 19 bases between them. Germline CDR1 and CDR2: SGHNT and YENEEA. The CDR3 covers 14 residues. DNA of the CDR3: TGTGCCGGTTTCGGGGATCGTGGGGACTATGGCTACACCTTC. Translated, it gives CAGFGDRGDYGYTF.

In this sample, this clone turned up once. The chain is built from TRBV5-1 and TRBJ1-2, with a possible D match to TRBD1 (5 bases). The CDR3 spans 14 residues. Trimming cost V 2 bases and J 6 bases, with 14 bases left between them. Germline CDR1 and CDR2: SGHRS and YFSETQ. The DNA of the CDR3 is TGCGCCAGCAGCTTACGGGCAGGGAATAATGGCTACACCTTC. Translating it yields CASSLRAGNNGYTF.

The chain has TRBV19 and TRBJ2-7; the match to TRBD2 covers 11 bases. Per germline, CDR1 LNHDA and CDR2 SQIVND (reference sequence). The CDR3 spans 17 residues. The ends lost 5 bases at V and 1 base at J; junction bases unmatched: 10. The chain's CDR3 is CASSLSGRARGSYEQYF. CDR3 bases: TGTGCCAGTAGTCTTAGCGGGAGGGCCCGGGGGTCCTACGAGCAGTACTTC.

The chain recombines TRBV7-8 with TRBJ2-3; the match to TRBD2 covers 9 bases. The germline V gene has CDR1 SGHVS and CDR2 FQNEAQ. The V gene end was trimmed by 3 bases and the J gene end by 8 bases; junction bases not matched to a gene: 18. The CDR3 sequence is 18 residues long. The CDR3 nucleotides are TGTGCCAGCAGCTTTGGGTCTCTGCGGCGGGGGGGCCTTGCTACGCAGTATTTT. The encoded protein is CASSFGSLRRGGLATQYF. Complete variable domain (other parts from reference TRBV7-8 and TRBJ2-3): GAGVSQSPRYKVAKRGQDVALRCDPISGHVSLFWYQQALGQGPEFLTYFQNEAQLDKSGLPSDRFFAERPEGSVSTLKIQRTQQEDSAVYLCASSFGSLRRGGLATQYFGPGTRLTVL.

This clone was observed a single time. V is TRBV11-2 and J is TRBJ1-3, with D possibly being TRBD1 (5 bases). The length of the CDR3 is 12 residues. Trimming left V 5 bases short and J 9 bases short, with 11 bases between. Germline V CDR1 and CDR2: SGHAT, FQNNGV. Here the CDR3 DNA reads TGTGCCAGCAGCGCTCCGGGGGGCACCATATATTTT. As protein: CASSAPGGTIYF.

The CDR3 spells CASSFSGRRNYGYTF. The CDR3 DNA reads TGTGCCAGCAGTTTTTCGGGGAGGCGGAACTATGGCTACACCTTC. The rearrangement joins TRBV28 to TRBJ1-2; D is unclear. Germline V gene data show CDR1 as MDHEN and CDR2 as SYDVKM. Trimming pared 3 bases from V and 2 bases from J, leaving 13 bases between. The CDR3 length is 15 residues.

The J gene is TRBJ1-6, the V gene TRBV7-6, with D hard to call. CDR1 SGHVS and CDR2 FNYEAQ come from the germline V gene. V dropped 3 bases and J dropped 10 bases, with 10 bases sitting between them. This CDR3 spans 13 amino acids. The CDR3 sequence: CASSFSVTSPLHF. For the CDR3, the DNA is TGTGCCAGCAGCTTCAGTGTTACGTCACCCCTCCACTTT.

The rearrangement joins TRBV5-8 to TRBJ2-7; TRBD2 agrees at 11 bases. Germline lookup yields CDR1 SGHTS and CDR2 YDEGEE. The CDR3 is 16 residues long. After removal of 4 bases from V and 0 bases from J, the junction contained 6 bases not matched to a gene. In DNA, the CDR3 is TGTGCCAGCAGCACTGGGACTAGCGGTAGCTCCTACGAGCAGTACTTC. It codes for CASSTGTSGSSYEQYF.

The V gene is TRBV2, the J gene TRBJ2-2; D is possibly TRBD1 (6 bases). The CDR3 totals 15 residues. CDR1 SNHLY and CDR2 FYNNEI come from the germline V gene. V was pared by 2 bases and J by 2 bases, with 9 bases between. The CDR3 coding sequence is TGTGCCAGCAGTGAATCACAGGGTAACACCGGGGAGCTGTTTTTT. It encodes CASSESQGNTGELFF.

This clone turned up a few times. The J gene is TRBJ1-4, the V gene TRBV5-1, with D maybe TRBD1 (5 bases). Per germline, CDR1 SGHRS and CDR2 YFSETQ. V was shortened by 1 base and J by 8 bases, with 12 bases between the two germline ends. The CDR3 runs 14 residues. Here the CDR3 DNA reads TGCGCCAGCAGCTTGACCGGCGGGGGGGAAAAACTGTTTTTT. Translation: CASSLTGGGEKLFF.

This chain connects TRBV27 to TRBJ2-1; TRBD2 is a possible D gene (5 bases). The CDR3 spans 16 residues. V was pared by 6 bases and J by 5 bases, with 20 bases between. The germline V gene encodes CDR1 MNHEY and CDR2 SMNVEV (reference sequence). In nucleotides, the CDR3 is TGTGCCAGCAGCCCAGGAGAGGGCCGGTATAACAATGAGCAGTTCTTC. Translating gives CASSPGEGRYNNEQFF.

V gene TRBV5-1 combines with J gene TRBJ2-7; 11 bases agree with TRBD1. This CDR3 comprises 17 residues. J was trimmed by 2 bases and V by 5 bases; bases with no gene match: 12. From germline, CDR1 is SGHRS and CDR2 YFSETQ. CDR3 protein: CASRGGTGGSWTYEQYF. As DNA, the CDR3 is TGCGCCAGCAGAGGAGGGACAGGGGGAAGTTGGACCTACGAGCAGTACTTC.

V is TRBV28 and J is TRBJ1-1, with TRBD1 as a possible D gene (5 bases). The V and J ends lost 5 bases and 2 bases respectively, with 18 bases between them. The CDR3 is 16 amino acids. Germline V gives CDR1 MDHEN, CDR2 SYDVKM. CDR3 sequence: CASSPQGGPSNTEAFF. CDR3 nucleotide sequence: TGTGCCAGCAGTCCCCAGGGTGGGCCCTCAAACACTGAAGCTTTCTTT.

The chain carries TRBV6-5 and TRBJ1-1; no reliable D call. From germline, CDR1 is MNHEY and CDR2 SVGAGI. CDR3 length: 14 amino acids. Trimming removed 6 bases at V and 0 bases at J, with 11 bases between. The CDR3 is CASSQAYLNTEAFF. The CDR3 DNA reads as TGTGCCAGCAGCCAAGCCTACTTGAACACTGAAGCTTTCTTT.

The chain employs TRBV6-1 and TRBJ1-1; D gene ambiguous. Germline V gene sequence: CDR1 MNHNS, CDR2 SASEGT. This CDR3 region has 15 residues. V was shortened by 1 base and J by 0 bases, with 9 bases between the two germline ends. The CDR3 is CASSEVPAVNTEAFF. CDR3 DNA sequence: TGTGCCAGCAGTGAAGTACCGGCGGTGAACACTGAAGCTTTCTTT.

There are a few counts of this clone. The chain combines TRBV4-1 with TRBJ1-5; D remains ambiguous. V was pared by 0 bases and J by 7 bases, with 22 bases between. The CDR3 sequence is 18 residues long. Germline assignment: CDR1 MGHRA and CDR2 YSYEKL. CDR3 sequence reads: CASSQDDSPGGINQPQHF. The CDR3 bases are TGCGCCAGCAGCCAAGACGACTCGCCGGGTGGTATAAACCAGCCCCAGCATTTT.

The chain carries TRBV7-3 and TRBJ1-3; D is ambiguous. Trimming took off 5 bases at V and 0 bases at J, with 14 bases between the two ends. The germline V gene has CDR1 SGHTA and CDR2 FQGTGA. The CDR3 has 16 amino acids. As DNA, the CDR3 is TGTGCCAGCAGCCGCGAGGTGTCGTTCTCTGGAAACACCATATATTTT. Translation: CASSREVSFSGNTIYF.

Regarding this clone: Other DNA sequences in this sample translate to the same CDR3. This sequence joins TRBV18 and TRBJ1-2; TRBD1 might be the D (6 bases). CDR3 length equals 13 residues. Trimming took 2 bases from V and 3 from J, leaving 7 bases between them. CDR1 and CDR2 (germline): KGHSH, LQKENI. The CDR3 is CASSPEGDYGYTF. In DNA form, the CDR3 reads TGTGCCAGCTCACCAGAGGGGGACTATGGCTACACCTTC.

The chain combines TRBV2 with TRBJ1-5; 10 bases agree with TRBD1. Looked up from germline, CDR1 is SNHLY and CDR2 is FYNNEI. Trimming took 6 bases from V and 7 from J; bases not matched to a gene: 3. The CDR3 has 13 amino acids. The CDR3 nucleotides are TGTGCCAGCAGGGGACAGGGGATGCAGCCCCAGCATTTT. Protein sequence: CASRGQGMQPQHF.